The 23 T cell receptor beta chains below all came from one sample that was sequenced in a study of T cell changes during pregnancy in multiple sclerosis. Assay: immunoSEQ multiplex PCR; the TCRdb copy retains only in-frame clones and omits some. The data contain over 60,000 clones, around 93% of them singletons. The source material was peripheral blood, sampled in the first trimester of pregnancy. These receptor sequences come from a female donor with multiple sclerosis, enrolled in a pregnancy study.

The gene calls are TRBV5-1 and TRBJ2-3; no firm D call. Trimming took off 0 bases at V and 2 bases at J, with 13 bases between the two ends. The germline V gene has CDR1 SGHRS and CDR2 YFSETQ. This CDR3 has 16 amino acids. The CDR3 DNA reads TGCGCCAGCAGCTTGGAGGCAGGTATCCCCACAGATACGCAGTATTTT. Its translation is CASSLEAGIPTDTQYF.

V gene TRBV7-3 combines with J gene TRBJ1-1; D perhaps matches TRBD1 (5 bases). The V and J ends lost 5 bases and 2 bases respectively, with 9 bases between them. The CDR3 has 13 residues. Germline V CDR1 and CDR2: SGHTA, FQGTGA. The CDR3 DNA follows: TGTGCCAGCAGCCGCGACAGTAACACTGAAGCTTTCTTT. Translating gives CASSRDSNTEAFF.

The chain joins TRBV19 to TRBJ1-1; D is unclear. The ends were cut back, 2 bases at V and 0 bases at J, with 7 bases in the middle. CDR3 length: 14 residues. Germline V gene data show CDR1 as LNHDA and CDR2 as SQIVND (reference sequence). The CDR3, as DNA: TGTGCCAGTAGTATATTAGCTATGAACACTGAAGCTTTCTTT. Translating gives CASSILAMNTEAFF.

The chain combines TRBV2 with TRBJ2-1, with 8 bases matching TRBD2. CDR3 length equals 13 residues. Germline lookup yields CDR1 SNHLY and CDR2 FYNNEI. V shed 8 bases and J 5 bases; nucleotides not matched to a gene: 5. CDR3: CASGVLADNEQFF. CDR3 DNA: TGTGCCAGCGGGGTACTAGCGGACAATGAGCAGTTCTTC. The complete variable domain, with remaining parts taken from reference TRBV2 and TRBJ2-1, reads EPEVTQTPSHQVTQMGQEVILRCVPISNHLYFYWYRQILGQKVEFLVSFYNNEISEKSEIFDDQFSVERPDGSNFTLKIRSTKLEDSAMYFCASGVLADNEQFFGPGTRLTVL.

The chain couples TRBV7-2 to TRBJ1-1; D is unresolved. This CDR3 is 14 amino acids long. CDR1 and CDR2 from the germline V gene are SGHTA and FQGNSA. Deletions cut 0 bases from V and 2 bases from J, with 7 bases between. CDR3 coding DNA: TGTGCCAGCAGCTTAGCGCGCGGTAACACTGAAGCTTTCTTT. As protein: CASSLARGNTEAFF. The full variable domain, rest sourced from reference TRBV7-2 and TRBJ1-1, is GAGVSQSPSNKVTEKGKDVELRCDPISGHTALYWYRQSLGQGLEFLIYFQGNSAPDKSGLPSDRFSAERTGGSVSTLTIQRTQQEDSAVYLCASSLARGNTEAFFGQGTRLTVV.

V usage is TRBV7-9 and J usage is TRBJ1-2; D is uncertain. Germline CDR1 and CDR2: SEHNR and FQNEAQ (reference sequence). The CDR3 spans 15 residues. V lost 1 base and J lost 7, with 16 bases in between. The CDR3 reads CASSLGEGYEVGYTF. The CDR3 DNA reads TGTGCCAGCAGCTTAGGCGAGGGCTACGAGGTTGGCTACACCTTC.

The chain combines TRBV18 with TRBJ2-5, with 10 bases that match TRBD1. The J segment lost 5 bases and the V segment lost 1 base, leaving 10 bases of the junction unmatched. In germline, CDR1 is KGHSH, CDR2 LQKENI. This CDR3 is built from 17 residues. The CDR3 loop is CASSPLATGGLQETQYF. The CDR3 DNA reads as TGTGCCAGCTCACCACTCGCGACAGGGGGCTTGCAGGAGACCCAGTACTTC.

CDR3 sequence (DNA): TGTGCCACCAGCAGAGAGAAGGTGGGGACAGGGCTATACGAGCAGTACTTC. Protein sequence: CATSREKVGTGLYEQYF. The chain carries TRBV15 and TRBJ2-7, with 9 nucleotides matching TRBD1. J was trimmed by 4 bases and V by 0 bases; bases with no gene match: 10. CDR3 length: 17 amino acids. CDR1 and CDR2 from the germline V gene are LNHNV and YYDKDF (reference sequence).

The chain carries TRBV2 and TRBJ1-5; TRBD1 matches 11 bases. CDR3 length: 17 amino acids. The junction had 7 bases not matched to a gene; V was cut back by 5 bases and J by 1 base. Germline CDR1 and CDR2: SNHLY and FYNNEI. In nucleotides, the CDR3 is TGTGCCAGCAGTCCTGGACAGGGGGCATGGAGCAATCAGCCCCAGCATTTT. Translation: CASSPGQGAWSNQPQHF. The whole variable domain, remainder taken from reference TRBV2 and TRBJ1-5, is EPEVTQTPSHQVTQMGQEVILRCVPISNHLYFYWYRQILGQKVEFLVSFYNNEISEKSEIFDDQFSVERPDGSNFTLKIRSTKLEDSAMYFCASSPGQGAWSNQPQHFGDGTRLSIL.

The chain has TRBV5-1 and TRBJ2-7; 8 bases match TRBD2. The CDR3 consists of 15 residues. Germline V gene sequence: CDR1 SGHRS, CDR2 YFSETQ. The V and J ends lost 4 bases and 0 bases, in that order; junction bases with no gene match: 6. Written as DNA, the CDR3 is TGCGCCAGCAGCCGGGGGGGACAAAGCTCCTACGAGCAGTACTTC. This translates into CASSRGGQSSYEQYF.

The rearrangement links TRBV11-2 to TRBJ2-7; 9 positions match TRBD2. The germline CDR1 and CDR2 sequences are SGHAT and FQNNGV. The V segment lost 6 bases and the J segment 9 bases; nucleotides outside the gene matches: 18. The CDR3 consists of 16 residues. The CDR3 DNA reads TGTGCCAGCAGTTTGGGGTTTAATAGCGGGGGACGGGGGCAGTACTTC. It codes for CASSLGFNSGGRGQYF. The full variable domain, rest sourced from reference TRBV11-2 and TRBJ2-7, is EAGVAQSPRYKIIEKRQSVAFWCNPISGHATLYWYQQILGQGPKLLIQFQNNGVVDDSQLPKDRFSAERLKGVDSTLKIQPAKLEDSAVYLCASSLGFNSGGRGQYFGPGTRLTVT.

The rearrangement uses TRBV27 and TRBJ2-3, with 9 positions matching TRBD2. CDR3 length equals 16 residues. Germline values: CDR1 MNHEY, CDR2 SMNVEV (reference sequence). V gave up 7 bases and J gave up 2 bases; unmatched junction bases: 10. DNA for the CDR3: TGTGCCAGCATACGAGCTAGCGGGGATGCCACAGATACGCAGTATTTT. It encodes CASIRASGDATDTQYF.

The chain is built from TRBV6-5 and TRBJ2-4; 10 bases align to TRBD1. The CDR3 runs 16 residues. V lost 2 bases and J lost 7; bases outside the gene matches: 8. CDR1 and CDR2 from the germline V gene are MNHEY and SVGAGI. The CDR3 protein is CASSYTGPGQGNIQYF. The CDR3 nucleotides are TGTGCCAGCAGTTACACCGGTCCGGGACAGGGGAACATTCAGTACTTC.

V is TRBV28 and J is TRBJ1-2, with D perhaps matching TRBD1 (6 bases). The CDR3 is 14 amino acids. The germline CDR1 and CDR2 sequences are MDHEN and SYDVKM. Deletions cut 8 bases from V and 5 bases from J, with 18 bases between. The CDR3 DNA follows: TGTGCCAGCGGAATTAACAGGGTTTGGTATGGCTACACCTTC. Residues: CASGINRVWYGYTF.

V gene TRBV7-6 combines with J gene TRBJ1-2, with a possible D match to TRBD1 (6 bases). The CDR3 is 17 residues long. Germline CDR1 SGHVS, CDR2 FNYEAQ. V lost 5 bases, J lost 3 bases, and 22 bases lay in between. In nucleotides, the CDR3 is TGTGCCAGCAGCCAGATTACACAGGTCAGGGGAGACTATGGCTACACCTTC. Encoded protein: CASSQITQVRGDYGYTF.

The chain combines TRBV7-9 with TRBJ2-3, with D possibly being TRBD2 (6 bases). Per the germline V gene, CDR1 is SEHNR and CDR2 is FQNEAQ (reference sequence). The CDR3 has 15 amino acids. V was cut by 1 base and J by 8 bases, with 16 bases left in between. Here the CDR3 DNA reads TGTGCCAGCAGCTTAGGGGATTTGGGCGGGGCTACGCAGTATTTT. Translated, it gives CASSLGDLGGATQYF.

The CDR3 DNA reads as TGTGCCAGCCGACCTTGGACAGGGGGCTTAGAAAAACTGTTTTTT. This gives the protein CASRPWTGGLEKLFF. This chain connects TRBV2 to TRBJ1-4, with 11 bases identical to TRBD1. Per germline, CDR1 SNHLY and CDR2 FYNNEI. This CDR3 has 15 residues. V shed 8 bases and J 8 bases; nucleotides not matched to a gene: 10.

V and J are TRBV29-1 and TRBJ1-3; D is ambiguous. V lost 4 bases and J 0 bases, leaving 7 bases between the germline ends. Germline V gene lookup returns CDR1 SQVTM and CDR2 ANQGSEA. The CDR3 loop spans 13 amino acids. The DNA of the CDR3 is TGCAGCGTTGTCCGGGACTCTGGAAACACCATATATTTT. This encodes CSVVRDSGNTIYF.

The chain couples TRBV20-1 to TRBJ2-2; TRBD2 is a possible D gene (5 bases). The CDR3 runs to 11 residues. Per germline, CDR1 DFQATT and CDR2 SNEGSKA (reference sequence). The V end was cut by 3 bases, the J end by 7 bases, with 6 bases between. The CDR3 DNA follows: TGCAGTGCTAGCGGGGACGGGGAGCTGTTTTTT. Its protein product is CSASGDGELFF.

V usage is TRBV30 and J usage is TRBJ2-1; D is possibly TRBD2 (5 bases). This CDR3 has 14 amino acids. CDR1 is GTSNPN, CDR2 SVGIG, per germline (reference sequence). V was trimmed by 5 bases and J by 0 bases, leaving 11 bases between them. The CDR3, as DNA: TGTGCCTGGGAAGCCGGGGTCTCCTACAATGAGCAGTTCTTC. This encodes CAWEAGVSYNEQFF.

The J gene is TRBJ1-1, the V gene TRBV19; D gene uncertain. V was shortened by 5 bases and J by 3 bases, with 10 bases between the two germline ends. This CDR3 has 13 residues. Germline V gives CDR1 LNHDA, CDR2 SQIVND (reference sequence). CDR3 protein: CASSPRRDTEAFF. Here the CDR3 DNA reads TGTGCCAGTAGTCCCCGGCGGGACACTGAAGCTTTCTTT. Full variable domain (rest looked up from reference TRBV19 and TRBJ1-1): DGGITQSPKYLFRKEGQNVTLSCEQNLNHDAMYWYRQDPGQGLRLIYYSQIVNDFQKGDIAEGYSVSREKKESFPLTVTSAQKNPTAFYLCASSPRRDTEAFFGQGTRLTVV.

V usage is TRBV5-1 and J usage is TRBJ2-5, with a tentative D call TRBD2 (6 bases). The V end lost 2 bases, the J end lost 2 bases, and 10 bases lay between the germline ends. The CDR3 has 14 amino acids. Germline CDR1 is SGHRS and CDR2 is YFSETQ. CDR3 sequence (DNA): TGCGCCAGCAGCTTCGGGGGTGCTCAAGAGACCCAGTACTTC. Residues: CASSFGGAQETQYF. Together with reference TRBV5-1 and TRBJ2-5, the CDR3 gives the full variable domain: KAGVTQTPRYLIKTRGQQVTLSCSPISGHRSVSWYQQTPGQGLQFLFEYFSETQRNKGNFPGRFSGRQFSNSRSEMNVSTLELGDSALYLCASSFGGAQETQYFGPGTRLLVL.

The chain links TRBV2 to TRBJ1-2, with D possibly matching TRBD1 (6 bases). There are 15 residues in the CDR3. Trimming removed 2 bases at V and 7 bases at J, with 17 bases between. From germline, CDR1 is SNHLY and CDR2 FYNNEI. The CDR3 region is CASSESGGPLGGYTF. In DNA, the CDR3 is TGTGCCAGCAGTGAATCGGGGGGCCCTCTCGGTGGCTACACCTTC.